This T cell receptor beta chain is from a study of blood T cell repertoires in COVID-19. The CDR3 totals 14 residues. Germline V CDR1 and CDR2: LGHNA, YSLEER. Trimming removed 1 base from V and 1 base from J, with 7 bases in between. The protocol was immunoSEQ multiplex PCR, while the TCRdb copy is restricted to in-frame clones and leaves out a portion. Seen here are under 350,000 clones, about nine tenths observed once, and the top ten hold around 2.5%. The source is a man between 60 and 70 years old who had recovered from COVID-19. V is TRBV4-3 and J is TRBJ1-2, with a possible D match to TRBD1 (5 bases). Source material: PBMCs or T cells enriched from blood (not recorded which). The CDR3 spells CASSQGQINYGYTF. The CDR3 coding sequence is TGCGCCAGCAGCCAAGGACAGATTAACTATGGCTACACCTTC.